Listed below are T cell receptor beta chains from one sample, sequenced in a study of blood T cell repertoires in COVID-19. Assay used: immunoSEQ multiplex PCR; TCRdb lists only in-frame clones, some missing. Of just over 20,000 clones listed, around 84% are singletons. Specimen: peripheral blood. The receptor source for this set is a man between 50 and 59 years old with active COVID-19. The CDR3 runs from the conserved cysteine through the conserved F or W. A D gene is named only where the DNA matches it firmly. The listing skips clone size in some rows; elsewhere it reads once, few, many or a size class.

>NA|TRBV4-1|TRBD2|TRBJ2-3
TGCGCCAGCAGAACGGGACTAGCTGGGAGAGGGGATACGCAGTATTTT
CASRTGLAGRGDTQYF
>NA|TRBV25-1|NA|TRBJ2-3
TGTGCCAGCACCGATGCGGAGCGAAATCTCACAGATACGCAGTATTTT
CASTDAERNLTDTQYF
>NA|TRBV29-1|NA|TRBJ2-7
TGCAGCGTAGGTGGGGAGTACGAGCAGTACTTC
CSVGGEYEQYF
>NA|TRBV5-6|TRBD2|TRBJ2-7
TGTGCCAGCAGCTTGGTGGCGGGAGTGGGGGAGCAGTACTTC
CASSLVAGVGEQYF
>few|TRBV9|NA|TRBJ2-2
TGTGCCAGCAGCCCGAGGGCCTACCCCGGGGAGCTGTTTTTT
CASSPRAYPGELFF
>NA|TRBV7-2|NA|TRBJ1-6
TGTGCCAGCAGCTTATGGGCGGGCCTACCCCAGTATTCACCCCTCCACTTT
CASSLWAGLPQYSPLHF
>NA|TRBV3-1/TRBV3-2|NA|TRBJ2-5
TGTGCCAGCAGCCAAGGGCTAGAGCGGGAGACCCAGTACTTC
CASSQGLERETQYF
>NA|TRBV29-1|NA|TRBJ1-3
TGCAGCGTTGCTACCCGGGAAGCTGGAAACACCATATATTTT
CSVATREAGNTIYF
>NA|TRBV30|TRBD1|TRBJ2-5
TGTGCCTGGGACAGGGTAGGAGAGACCCAGTACTTC
CAWDRVGETQYF
>NA|TRBV14|TRBD2|TRBJ2-1
TGTGCCAGCAGCCAAGAATGGTCTAGCGGGGGCCGAGAGCAGTTCTTC
CASSQEWSSGGREQFF
>NA|TRBV30|NA|TRBJ2-5
TGTGCCTGGAGTAGCTTCCAAGAGACCCAGTACTTC
CAWSSFQETQYF
>NA|TRBV7-8|NA|TRBJ2-1
TGTGCCAGCAGCTCCTTGGGGCTTATCTACAATGAGCAGTTCTTC
CASSSLGLIYNEQFF
>NA|TRBV3-1/TRBV3-2|NA|TRBJ1-2
TGTGCCAGCAGCCAAGGCTTCGTCGCCTTTAGAGATGGCTACACCTTC
CASSQGFVAFRDGYTF
>NA|TRBV5-1|NA|TRBJ2-3
TGCGCCAGCAGCTTGATGGGGGGAGGCACAGATACGCAGTATTTT
CASSLMGGGTDTQYF
>NA|TRBV7-6|NA|TRBJ1-2
TGTGCCAGCAGCTTAAGTCCTGACAGTAACTATGGCTACACCTTC
CASSLSPDSNYGYTF
>NA|TRBV4-1|NA|TRBJ1-2
TGCGCCAGCAGCCAGATATTCCGCGGACAGTATGGCTACACCTTC
CASSQIFRGQYGYTF
>few|TRBV11-2|NA|TRBJ1-2
TGTGCCAGCAGCCCCCGGGGGTCGGGGTTGGATGGCTACACCTTC
CASSPRGSGLDGYTF
>few|TRBV5-1|NA|TRBJ2-5
TGCGCCAGCAGCATCCTGACTAGTCCCGAGACCCAGTACTTC
CASSILTSPETQYF
>NA|TRBV18|TRBD2|TRBJ2-7
TGTGCCAGCTCACCGAGGACTAGCGGGACCTACGAGCAGTACTTC
CASSPRTSGTYEQYF
>NA|TRBV27|NA|TRBJ1-5
TGTGCCAGCAGGCCGTGGGGGGGCAATCAGCCCCAGCATTTT
CASRPWGGNQPQHF
>NA|TRBV5-1|TRBD1|TRBJ1-1
TGCGCCAGCAGCTTGATAAACCTTGGATCGGCCGGGACAGGGGGCCGGAGCACTGAAGCTTTCTTT
CASSLINLGSAGTGGRSTEAFF
>NA|TRBV15|TRBD1|TRBJ1-2
TGTGCCACCAGCAGAGGCCGACAGGGCTTTGGCTACACCTTC
CATSRGRQGFGYTF
>NA|TRBV9|TRBD2|TRBJ2-6
TGTGCCAGCAGCTTCGGACTAGCGGGGCGCTCTGGGGCCAACGTCCTGACTTTC
CASSFGLAGRSGANVLTF
>NA|TRBV7-9|NA|TRBJ2-4
TGTGCCAGCAGTAAACAGGGTCGGTCCAAAAACATTCAGTACTTC
CASSKQGRSKNIQYF
>NA|TRBV14|NA|TRBJ2-6
TGTGCCAGCAGCCAAGATAATGGGGCCAACGTCCTGACTTTC
CASSQDNGANVLTF
>NA|TRBV7-9|NA|TRBJ2-3
TGTGCCAGCAGCTCCCGCCTAGAGTTGTTCACAGATACGCAGTATTTT
CASSSRLELFTDTQYF
>NA|TRBV18|TRBD1|TRBJ1-4
TGTGCCAGCTCACCTGGGACAGGCGGAACTAATGAAAAACTGTTTTTT
CASSPGTGGTNEKLFF
>NA|TRBV19|TRBD1|TRBJ1-2
TGTGCCAGTAGCTTCCTACAGGGGTCCTATGGCTACACCTTC
CASSFLQGSYGYTF
>NA|TRBV6-5|NA|TRBJ1-2
TGTGCCAGCAGTCAAAGTCGGTACAACTATGGCTACACCTTC
CASSQSRYNYGYTF
>NA|TRBV18|NA|TRBJ1-3
TGTGCCAGCTCACCAAACTTCGGGGGAGCGGGAAACACCATATATTTT
CASSPNFGGAGNTIYF
>NA|TRBV4-2|NA|TRBJ2-2
TGTGCCAGCAGCCAAGTTTCAACAGGGAACACCGGGGAGCTGTTTTTT
CASSQVSTGNTGELFF
>NA|TRBV5-1|TRBD2|TRBJ2-3
TGCGCCAGCAGCCCCGGACTAGCGGGGGGGCTGGGAGATACGCAGTATTTT
CASSPGLAGGLGDTQYF
>NA|TRBV7-8|NA|TRBJ1-2
TGTGCCAGCAGTTACAGACAGCCCGCCCGCTATGGCTACACCTTC
CASSYRQPARYGYTF
>NA|TRBV7-9|NA|TRBJ2-3
TGTGCCAGCAGCTTACAGGCCCTCGGGGAGCGGAACACAGATACGCAGTATTTT
CASSLQALGERNTDTQYF
>once|TRBV10-3|TRBD2|TRBJ2-5
TGTGCCATCAGTTGGACTAGCGGGGAAGGGGAGACCCAGTACTTC
CAISWTSGEGETQYF
>NA|TRBV6-2/TRBV6-3|NA|TRBJ2-7
TGTGCCAGCAGCTTTATAGTGTCGGAGGCCTCCTACGAGCAGTACTTC
CASSFIVSEASYEQYF
>NA|TRBV6-6|NA|TRBJ1-2
TGTGCCAGTTCCTTTGGGCAATACTATGGCTACACCTTC
CASSFGQYYGYTF
>NA|TRBV7-9|TRBD1|TRBJ1-4
TGTGCCAGCAGCACCCGACAGGGGATTAATGAAAAACTGTTTTTT
CASSTRQGINEKLFF
>NA|TRBV30|TRBD1|TRBJ1-1
TGTGCCTGGAGTGATCGGACAGGGGGAGTTACTGAAGCTTTCTTT
CAWSDRTGGVTEAFF
>few|TRBV4-1|NA|TRBJ1-5
TGCGCCAGCAGCCAAGAAGGTTCCCGGAGGCGCAATCAGCCCCAGCATTTT
CASSQEGSRRRNQPQHF
>NA|TRBV11-2|NA|TRBJ1-2
TGTGCCAGCAGCCTCAACCAATTCACGGTGGATGGCTACACCTTC
CASSLNQFTVDGYTF
>NA|TRBV18|NA|TRBJ1-5
TGTGCCAGCTCACCAGGAACGGGGTCAAATCAGCCCCAGCATTTT
CASSPGTGSNQPQHF
>NA|TRBV6-5|NA|TRBJ1-3
TGTGCCAGCAGCCCCCAGGGGATTGGAAACACCATATATTTT
CASSPQGIGNTIYF
>NA|TRBV7-3|NA|TRBJ2-4
TGTGCCAGCAGCTTAGGTGCGGGGGCCGGGGGAAACATTCAGTACTTC
CASSLGAGAGGNIQYF
>NA|TRBV30|TRBD1|TRBJ1-6
TGTGCCTGGACCCTGGGACAGAGCGTTTCACCCCTCCACTTT
CAWTLGQSVSPLHF
>NA|TRBV15|NA|TRBJ2-5
TGTGCCACCAGCAGAGATAGGGCGGGGCCGGAGACCCAGTACTTC
CATSRDRAGPETQYF
>NA|TRBV4-3|NA|TRBJ1-1
TGCGCCAGCAGCCAAGACCGGAACACTGAAGCTTTCTTT
CASSQDRNTEAFF
>NA|TRBV7-2|NA|TRBJ1-2
TGTGCCAGCAGCTTAGGGCGTCAGGGAGGAGATGTTGGCTACACCTTC
CASSLGRQGGDVGYTF
>NA|TRBV4-1|NA|TRBJ1-6
TGCGCCAGCAGCCAATCGAAGAGGGGGTTTAATTCACCCCTCCACTTT
CASSQSKRGFNSPLHF
>NA|TRBV5-1|NA|TRBJ1-2
TGCGCCAGCAGCTTGGGCTACGACGGGAATATCTATGGCTACACCTTC
CASSLGYDGNIYGYTF
>once|TRBV3-1/TRBV3-2|NA|TRBJ2-1
TGTGCCAGCAGCCAAGAATCGGGGACTCCGCTATACAATGAGCAGTTCTTC
CASSQESGTPLYNEQFF
>NA|TRBV25-1|TRBD2|TRBJ2-1
TGTGCCAGCAGCCCAGCGGGGGGGTTTTACAATGAGCAGTTCTTC
CASSPAGGFYNEQFF
>NA|TRBV5-1|NA|TRBJ2-2
TGCGCCAGCAGCTTGGGACATACGAACACCGGGGAGCTGTTTTTT
CASSLGHTNTGELFF
>NA|TRBV4-3|NA|TRBJ1-1
TGCGCCAGCAGCCGCCTGCGGACAGCCGACACTGAAGCTTTCTTT
CASSRLRTADTEAFF